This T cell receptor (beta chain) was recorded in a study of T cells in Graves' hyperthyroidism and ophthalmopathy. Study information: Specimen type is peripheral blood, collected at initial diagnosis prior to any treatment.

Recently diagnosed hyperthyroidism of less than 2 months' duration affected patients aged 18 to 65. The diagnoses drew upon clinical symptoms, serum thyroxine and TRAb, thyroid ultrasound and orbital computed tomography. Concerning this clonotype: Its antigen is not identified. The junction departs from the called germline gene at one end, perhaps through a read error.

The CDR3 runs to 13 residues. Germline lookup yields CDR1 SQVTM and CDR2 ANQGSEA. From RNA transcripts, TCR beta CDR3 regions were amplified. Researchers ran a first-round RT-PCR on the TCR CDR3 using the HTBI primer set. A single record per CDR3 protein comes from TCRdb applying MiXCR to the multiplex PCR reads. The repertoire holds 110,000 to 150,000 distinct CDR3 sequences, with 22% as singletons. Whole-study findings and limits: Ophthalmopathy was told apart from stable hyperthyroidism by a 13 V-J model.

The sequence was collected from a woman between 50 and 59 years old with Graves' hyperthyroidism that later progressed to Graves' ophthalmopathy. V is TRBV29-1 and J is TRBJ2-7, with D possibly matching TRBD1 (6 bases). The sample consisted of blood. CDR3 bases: TGCAGCGTTGCCGACAGGCCTGGCTACGGGCAGTACTTC. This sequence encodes CSVADRPGYGQYF.